This TCR beta chain was found in a study of shared clonotypes between healthy human individuals. Terminally differentiated effector memory CD45RA+ cells were excluded by CCR7 positive selection of CD45RO-negative cells. V was clipped by 0 bases and J by 4 bases, with 18 bases between them. This CDR3 region has 17 residues. Per germline, CDR1 LGHNA and CDR2 YSLEER. For each subset, genomic DNA was distributed in equal portions over several immunoSEQ plates. Sequenced by immunoSEQ multiplex PCR; TCRdb stores in-frame clones only, minus some. The repertoire includes around 2,000,000 clones, about 95% of them detected once, and about 1.1% sits in the top ten.

Sequenced input: naive CD8+ T cells sorted from blood. The TCR comes from a man between 18 and 35 years old in good health. The chain employs TRBV4-3 and TRBJ2-5; the D gene could be TRBD1 or TRBD2 (7 bases each). The CDR3 spells CASSQDGLTGEGETQYF. CDR3 nucleotide sequence: TGCGCCAGCAGCCAAGACGGGCTCACAGGGGAGGGAGAGACCCAGTACTTC.